The T cell receptor beta chain under discussion was sequenced for a study of blood T cell repertoires in COVID-19. Study summary: Samples taken during acute and convalescent COVID-19 were collected in the United States, Italy and Spain.

In the source study's methods: It was from reference gene primer amplification that nucleated cell counts were estimated. The data were produced by immunoSEQ multiplex PCR, yet TCRdb's version contains in-frame clones alone and is incomplete. That table furnishes V, J and clone size, whereas the DNA furnished D and trimming. The sample contains roughly 160,000 clones, around nine tenths of which appear only once. Followed over time, Seattle patients had been enrolled while infection was active. This CDR3 has 15 residues. V was trimmed by 1 base and J by 3 bases, leaving 11 bases between them. Germline V gives CDR1 SGHDT, CDR2 YYEEEE.

The chain is built from TRBV5-6 and TRBJ1-3; the D gene is possibly TRBD1 (5 bases). The sequencing input was peripheral blood. The clonotype originates from a woman aged 70-85 years with COVID-19, enrolled during active disease. DNA for the CDR3: TGTGCCAGCAGCTTGCGGCGGGGACTTGGAAACACCATATATTTT. It yields the protein CASSLRRGLGNTIYF.